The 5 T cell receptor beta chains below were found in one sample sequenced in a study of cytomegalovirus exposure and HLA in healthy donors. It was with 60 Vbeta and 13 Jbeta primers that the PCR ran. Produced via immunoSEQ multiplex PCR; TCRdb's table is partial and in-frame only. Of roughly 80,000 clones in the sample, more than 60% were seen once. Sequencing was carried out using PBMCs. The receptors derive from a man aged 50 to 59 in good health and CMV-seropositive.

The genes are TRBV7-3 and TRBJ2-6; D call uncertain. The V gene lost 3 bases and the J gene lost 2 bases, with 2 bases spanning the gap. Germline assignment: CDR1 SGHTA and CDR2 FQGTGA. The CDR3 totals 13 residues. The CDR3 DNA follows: TGTGCCAGCAGCTTCGCTGGGGCCAACGTCCTGACTTTC. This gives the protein CASSFAGANVLTF.

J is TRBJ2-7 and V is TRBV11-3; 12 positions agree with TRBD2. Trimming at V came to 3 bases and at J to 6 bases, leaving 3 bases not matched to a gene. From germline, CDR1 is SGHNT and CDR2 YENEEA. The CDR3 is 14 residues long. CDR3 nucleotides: TGTGCCAGCAGCTTCATGGGACTAGCGGGCGAGCAGTACTTC. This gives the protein CASSFMGLAGEQYF.

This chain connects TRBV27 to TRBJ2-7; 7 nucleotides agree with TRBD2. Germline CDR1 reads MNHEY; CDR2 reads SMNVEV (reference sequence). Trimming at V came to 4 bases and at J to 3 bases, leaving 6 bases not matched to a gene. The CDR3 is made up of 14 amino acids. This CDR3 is CASSWEGRSYEQYF. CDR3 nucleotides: TGTGCCAGCAGTTGGGAGGGCAGGAGCTACGAGCAGTACTTC.

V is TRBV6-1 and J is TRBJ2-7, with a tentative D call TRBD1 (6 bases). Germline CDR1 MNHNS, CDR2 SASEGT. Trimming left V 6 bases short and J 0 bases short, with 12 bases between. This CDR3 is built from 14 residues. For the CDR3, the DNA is TGTGCCAGCAGCCAGACAGGAGGCTCCTACGAGCAGTACTTC. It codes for CASSQTGGSYEQYF.

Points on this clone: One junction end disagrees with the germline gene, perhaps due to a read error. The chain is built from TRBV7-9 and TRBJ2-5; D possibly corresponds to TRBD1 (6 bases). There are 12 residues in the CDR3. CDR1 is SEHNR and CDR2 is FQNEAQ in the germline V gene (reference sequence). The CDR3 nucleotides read TGTTCCAGCAGCCCAAGGGGGGAGACCCAGTACTTC. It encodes CSSSPRGETQYF.